This TCR beta chain was identified during a study of blood T cells in healthy people across ages. Study findings and constraints: Per million T cells, TCR beta diversity dropped about linearly as age rose.

The second PCR ran roughly 6 to 11 cycles with a sample-barcoded 5' primer and J-beta primers. Every molecule of cDNA carried a tag from a template-switch adaptor with 12 random nucleotides. TCRdb analysed the 5' RACE reads with MiXCR anew, one entry per CDR3 protein. The sample lists hundreds of thousands of distinct CDR3 sequences; about 53% were seen once. For this clonotype: What it binds is unknown.

The clonotype comes from a man between 60 and 75 years old in good health. Sequenced material: blood.

The CDR3 loop is CASKIRDRVEGYTF. As DNA, the CDR3 is TGTGCCAGTAAAATCCGGGACAGGGTTGAAGGCTACACCTTC. The rearrangement joins TRBV6-6 to TRBJ1-2; 9 bases agree with TRBD1. The CDR3 runs to 14 residues. Germline CDR1 reads MNHNY; CDR2 reads SVGAGI (reference sequence). V lost 9 bases, J lost 8 bases, and 13 bases stayed unmatched.